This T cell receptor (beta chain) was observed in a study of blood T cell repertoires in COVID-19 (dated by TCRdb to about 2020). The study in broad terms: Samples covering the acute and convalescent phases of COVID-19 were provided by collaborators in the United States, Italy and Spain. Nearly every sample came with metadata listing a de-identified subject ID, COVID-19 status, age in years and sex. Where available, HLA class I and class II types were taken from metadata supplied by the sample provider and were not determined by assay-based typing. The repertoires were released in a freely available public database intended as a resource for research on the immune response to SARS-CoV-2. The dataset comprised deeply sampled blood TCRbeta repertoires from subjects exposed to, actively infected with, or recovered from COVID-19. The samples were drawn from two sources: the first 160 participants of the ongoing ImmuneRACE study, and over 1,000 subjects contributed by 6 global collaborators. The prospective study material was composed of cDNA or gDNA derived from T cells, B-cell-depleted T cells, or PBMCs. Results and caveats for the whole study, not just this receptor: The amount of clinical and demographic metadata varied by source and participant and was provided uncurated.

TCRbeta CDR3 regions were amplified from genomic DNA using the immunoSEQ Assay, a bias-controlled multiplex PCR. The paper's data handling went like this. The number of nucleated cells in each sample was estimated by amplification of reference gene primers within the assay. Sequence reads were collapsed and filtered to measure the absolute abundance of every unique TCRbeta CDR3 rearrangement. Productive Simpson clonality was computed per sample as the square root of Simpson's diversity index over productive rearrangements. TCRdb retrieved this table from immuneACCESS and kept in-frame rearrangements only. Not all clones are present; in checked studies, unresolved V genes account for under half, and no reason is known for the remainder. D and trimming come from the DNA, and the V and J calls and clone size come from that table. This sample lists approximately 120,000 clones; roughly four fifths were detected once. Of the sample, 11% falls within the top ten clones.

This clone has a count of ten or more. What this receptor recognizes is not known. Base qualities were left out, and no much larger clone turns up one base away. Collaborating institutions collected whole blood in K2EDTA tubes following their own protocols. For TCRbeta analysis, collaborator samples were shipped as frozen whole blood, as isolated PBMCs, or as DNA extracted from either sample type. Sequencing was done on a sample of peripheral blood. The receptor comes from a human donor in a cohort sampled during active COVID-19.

Here is the DNA: TGTGCCAGCAGCTCAGAACTCGGGGACTTTAACTATGGCTACACCTTC. Translated, this is CASSSELGDFNYGYTF. The V and J segments used are TRBV7-9 and TRBJ1-2; TRBD1 is a possible D gene, resting on 5 matching bases. CDR1 and CDR2 were assigned from the germline V gene (reference sequence) as SEHNR and FQNEAQ. The CDR3 covers 16 residues, taking in both the cysteine and the phenylalanine. Of all the DNA, just the CDR3 is kept, 48 bases in frame from base 1. The trim is 4 bases for V and 1 base for J, with a gap of 16 bases between the germline ends.